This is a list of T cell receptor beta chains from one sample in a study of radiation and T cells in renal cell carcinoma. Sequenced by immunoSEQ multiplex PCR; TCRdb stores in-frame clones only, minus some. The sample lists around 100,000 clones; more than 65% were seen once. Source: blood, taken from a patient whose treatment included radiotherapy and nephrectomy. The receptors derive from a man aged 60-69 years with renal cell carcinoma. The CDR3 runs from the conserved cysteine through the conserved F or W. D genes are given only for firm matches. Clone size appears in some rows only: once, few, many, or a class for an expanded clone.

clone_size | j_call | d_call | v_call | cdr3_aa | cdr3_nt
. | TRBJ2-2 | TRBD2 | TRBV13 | CASSSTPGSSGMNTGELFF | TGTGCCAGCAGCTCAACACCTGGGTCTAGCGGGATGAACACCGGGGAGCTGTTTTTT
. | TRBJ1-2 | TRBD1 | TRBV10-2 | CASSATGGSGYTF | TGCGCCAGCAGTGCGACAGGGGGCTCTGGCTACACCTTC
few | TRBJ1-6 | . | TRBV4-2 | CASSFYGRLSPLHF | TGTGCCAGCAGCTTTTACGGTCGCCTTTCACCCCTCCACTTT
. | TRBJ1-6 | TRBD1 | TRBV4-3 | CASSQESQGGSPLHF | TGCGCCAGCAGCCAAGAGTCACAGGGGGGTTCACCCCTCCACTTT
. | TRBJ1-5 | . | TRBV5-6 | CASSRQGNQPQHF | TGTGCCAGCAGCCGCCAGGGGAATCAGCCCCAGCATTTT
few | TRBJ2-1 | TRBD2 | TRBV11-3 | CASSPRRESGEQFF | TGTGCCAGCAGCCCGAGGCGGGAGTCGGGTGAGCAGTTCTTC
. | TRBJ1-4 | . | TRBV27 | CASSSRVGEKLFF | TGTGCCAGCAGTAGCAGGGTGGGTGAAAAACTGTTTTTT
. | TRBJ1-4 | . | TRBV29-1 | CSVEWGEKLFF | TGCAGCGTTGAATGGGGCGAAAAACTGTTTTTT
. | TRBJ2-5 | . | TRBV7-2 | CASSPPQARETQYF | TGTGCCAGCAGCCCCCCTCAGGCCAGGGAGACCCAGTACTTC
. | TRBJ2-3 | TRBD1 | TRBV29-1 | CSDDDRGTDTQYF | TGCAGCGACGATGACAGGGGCACAGATACGCAGTATTTT
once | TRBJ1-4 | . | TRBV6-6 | CASSYSRGRGEKLFF | TGTGCCAGCAGTTACTCGAGGGGCCGGGGTGAAAAACTGTTTTTT
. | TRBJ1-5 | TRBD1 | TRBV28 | CASSLWRGQQNSNQPQHF | TGTGCCAGCAGTTTATGGAGGGGACAGCAAAATAGCAATCAGCCCCAGCATTTT
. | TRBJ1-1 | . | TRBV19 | CASSISASGAFF | TGTGCCAGTAGTATATCGGCCTCAGGGGCTTTCTTT
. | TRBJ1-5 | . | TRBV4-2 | CASSPSGPRNQPQHF | TGTGCCAGCAGCCCTTCAGGGCCGCGCAATCAGCCCCAGCATTTT
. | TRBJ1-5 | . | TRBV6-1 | CASSESDFIQPQHF | TGTGCCAGCAGTGAAAGTGACTTTATTCAGCCCCAGCATTTT
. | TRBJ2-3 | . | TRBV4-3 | CASSQDPGPRSTDTQYF | TGCGCCAGCAGCCAAGACCCAGGACCGCGGAGCACAGATACGCAGTATTTT
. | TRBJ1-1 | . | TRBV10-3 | CAIGHGAVEAFF | TGTGCCATCGGGCACGGGGCCGTCGAGGCTTTCTTT
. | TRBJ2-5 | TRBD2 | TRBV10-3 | CAIMAGGGETQYF | TGTGCCATCATGGCGGGAGGTGGAGAGACCCAGTACTTC
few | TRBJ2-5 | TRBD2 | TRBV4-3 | CASSPQLAGASQETQYF | TGCGCCAGCAGCCCCCAACTAGCGGGAGCGTCCCAAGAGACCCAGTACTTC
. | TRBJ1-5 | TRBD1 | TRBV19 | CASRRTGGISNQPQHF | TGTGCCAGTAGACGGACAGGCGGGATTAGCAATCAGCCCCAGCATTTT
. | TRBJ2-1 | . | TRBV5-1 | CASSLRQVGGNEQFF | TGCGCCAGCAGCTTGAGACAGGTTGGGGGCAATGAGCAGTTCTTC
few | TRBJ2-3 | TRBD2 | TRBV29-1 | CSVETSGRTSTDTQYF | TGCAGCGTTGAAACTAGCGGGAGGACTAGCACAGATACGCAGTATTTT
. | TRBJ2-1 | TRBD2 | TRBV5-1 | CASGLIAGAYNEQFF | TGCGCCAGCGGGCTAATAGCGGGTGCCTACAATGAGCAGTTCTTC
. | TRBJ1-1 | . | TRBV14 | CASSQVRGATEAFF | TGTGCCAGCAGCCAAGTGCGGGGGGCCACTGAAGCTTTCTTT
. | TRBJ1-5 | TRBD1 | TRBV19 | CASSIGTGGGQPQHF | TGTGCCAGTAGTATTGGGACAGGGGGGGGCCAGCCCCAGCATTTT
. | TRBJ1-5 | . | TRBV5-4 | CASSLYGLSNQPQHF | TGTGCCAGCAGCTTGTACGGACTTAGCAATCAGCCCCAGCATTTT
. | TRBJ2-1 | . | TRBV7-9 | CASASIRDNEQFF | TGTGCCAGCGCATCCATCAGGGACAATGAGCAGTTCTTC
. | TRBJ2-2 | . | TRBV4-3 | CASGTRIAGELFF | TGCGCCAGCGGCACGCGGATCGCCGGGGAGCTGTTTTTT
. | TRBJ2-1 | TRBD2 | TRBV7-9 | CASSSGVGRANNEQFF | TGTGCCAGCAGCTCGGGTGTAGGGAGGGCCAACAATGAGCAGTTCTTC
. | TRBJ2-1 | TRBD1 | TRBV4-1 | CASSPGRQGVQNNEQFF | TGCGCCAGCAGCCCGGGGCGGCAGGGGGTCCAAAACAATGAGCAGTTCTTC
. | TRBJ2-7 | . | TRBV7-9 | CASSLSGEVDEQYF | TGTGCCAGCAGCTTATCCGGGGAGGTGGACGAGCAGTACTTC
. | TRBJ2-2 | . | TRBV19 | CASSIFEGELFF | TGTGCCAGTAGTATTTTTGAGGGGGAGCTGTTTTTT
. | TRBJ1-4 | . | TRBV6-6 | CASSPTATNEKLFF | TGTGCCAGCAGCCCAACTGCAACTAATGAAAAACTGTTTTTT
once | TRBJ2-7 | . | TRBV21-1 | CASSTIRVRRDEQYF | TGTGCCAGCAGCACGATAAGGGTCCGTCGGGACGAGCAGTACTTC
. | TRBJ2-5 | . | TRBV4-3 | CASSHAFEGSAAQYF | TGCGCCAGCAGCCACGCCTTTGAGGGGTCCGCGGCCCAGTACTTC
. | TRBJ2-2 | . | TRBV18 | CASSGINDGELFF | TGTGCCAGCTCAGGGATAAATGACGGGGAGCTGTTTTTT
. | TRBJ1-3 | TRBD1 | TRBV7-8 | CASSLGQGKTGNTIYF | TGTGCCAGCAGCTTAGGACAGGGCAAAACTGGAAACACCATATATTTT
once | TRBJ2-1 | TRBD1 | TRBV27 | CASQYSGGDEQFF | TGTGCCAGCCAATACTCAGGGGGCGATGAGCAGTTCTTC
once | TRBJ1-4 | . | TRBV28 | CASSFFSRRHEKLFF | TGTGCCAGCAGTTTCTTCAGTCGAAGACATGAAAAACTGTTTTTT